The rows below give T cell receptor beta chains drawn from one sample of a study of T cell responses to AZD1222 COVID-19 vaccine. Sequencing was performed with immunoSEQ multiplex PCR; in TCRdb, only in-frame clones are kept and a portion is missing. The sample consists of 150,000 to 200,000 clones, 85% to 90% of them appearing once. The sample in question was peripheral blood, obtained 28 days after the second dose of the MenACWY control vaccine. These receptors all come from an adult who received the MenACWY meningococcal vaccine as a control. The CDR3 runs from the conserved cysteine through the conserved F or W. A D gene is named only where the DNA matches it firmly. The listing skips clone size in some rows; elsewhere it reads once, few, many or a size class.

clone_size d_call j_call v_call cdr3_nt cdr3_aa
NA NA TRBJ2-7 TRBV15 TGTGCCACCAGCAGAGAAGGGACCTCCTACGAGCAGTACTTC CATSREGTSYEQYF
NA TRBD2 TRBJ2-5 TRBV5-1 TGCGCCAGCAGCCTAGGGACTAGCGGGAGCCACCAAGAGACCCAGTACTTC CASSLGTSGSHQETQYF
NA TRBD2 TRBJ2-1 TRBV18 TGTGCCAGCTCACCGCCGGGACTAGCGGGCTACAATGAGCAGTTCTTC CASSPPGLAGYNEQFF
NA TRBD1 TRBJ1-4 TRBV19 TGTGCCAGTAGTCCCGGCAGGGGGCGGCGGGAAAAACTGTTTTTT CASSPGRGRREKLFF
NA TRBD1 TRBJ2-7 TRBV5-1 TGCGCCAGCCACCCCGGGAGCCACGGTGGACAGGGCGTTAAGCAGTACTTC CASHPGSHGGQGVKQYF
NA TRBD2 TRBJ2-1 TRBV29-1 TGCAGCGTTGAAGGTAGCGGGGCCTACAATGAGCAGTTCTTC CSVEGSGAYNEQFF
NA TRBD1 TRBJ1-2 TRBV5-1 TGCGCCAGCAGCGTTTCCGGGACAGGAACTAACTATGGCTACACCTTC CASSVSGTGTNYGYTF
once NA TRBJ1-1 TRBV5-1 TGCGCCAGCAGCTTGGCCGAGGGGGACACTGAAGCTTTCTTT CASSLAEGDTEAFF
NA NA TRBJ2-7 TRBV18 TGTGCCAGCTCACCGGCAGAAGGAGGGCAGGGCGAGCAGTACTTC CASSPAEGGQGEQYF
NA NA TRBJ1-2 TRBV5-6 TGTGCCAGCAGCCTATATGGGGTGTCGTCTTTTGGCTACACCTTC CASSLYGVSSFGYTF
NA NA TRBJ2-2 TRBV9 TGTGCCAGCAGCGAGTTTCAGGAGCCCGGGGAGCTGTTTTTT CASSEFQEPGELFF
NA TRBD1 TRBJ2-7 TRBV27 TGTGCCAGCAGTGGAGGGGACAGGGGATACGAGCAGTACTTC CASSGGDRGYEQYF
medium-sized TRBD2 TRBJ2-1 TRBV13 TGTGCCAGCAGCCTGGGGACTAGCGGGAAACACAATGAGCAGTTCTTC CASSLGTSGKHNEQFF
NA NA TRBJ2-2 TRBV5-1 TGCGCCAGCAGCTTGGGCCACCAGAACACCGGGGAGCTGTTTTTT CASSLGHQNTGELFF
NA NA TRBJ2-7 TRBV19 TGTGCCAGTAGTGGGACAGGGCGGCTAGCGGGAAAGGACTACTACGAGCAGTACTTC CASSGTGRLAGKDYYEQYF